This TCR beta chain stems from a study of early T cells in non-severe SARS-CoV-2 infection (dated by TCRdb to the early 2020s). At the level of the whole study: Because TCR sequencing was done on bulk RNA from unsorted whole blood, the alpha and beta chains could not be paired. Overall results and qualifications from the work: Matching against VDJdb was skewed toward anti-spike CD8 responses, likely underestimated virus-specific expansions, and missed private and CD4 specificities.

This was a case-control study nested in a cohort of healthcare workers in London, UK, who had nasopharyngeal swab PCR tests and blood samples taken every week. Healthcare workers were enrolled in the week of the UK lockdown, from 23 to 31 March 2020, and were followed every week for up to roughly 16 weeks. This clonotype was seen a few times. Its antigen has not been determined. Within one base of it there is no much larger clone, and no base qualities were kept. V is reduced by 6 bases and J by 1 base, leaving a spacing of 15 bases between them. The CDR1 and CDR2 encoded by the germline V gene are SQVTM and ANQGSEA. The CDR3 starts with the cysteine, ends with the phenylalanine, and has 14 residues. Of the read, only the CDR3 DNA is kept; its 42 bases are in frame from base 1. Library generation was performed with 5' RACE. Sequencer: NextSeq 500. In the TCR library protocol, unique molecular identifiers were attached to individual cDNA molecules to correct for PCR bias and sequencing error. Both TCR alpha and beta chains were sequenced, and tight co-correlation was observed between alpha and beta sequence abundances in each sample. The study's own analysis went as follows. Decombinator V4 was used to annotate TCR sequences for V gene, J gene and CDR3. TCRs were defined as expanded if a significant change between any two time points was detected under a Poisson model with p below 0.0001. TCR abundances were normalised to the total number of TCRs sequenced per sample and were expressed as counts per million. TRAV1-2 paired with TRAJ12, TRAJ20 or TRAJ33 defined MAIT TCRs, while TRAV10 paired with TRAJ18 defined iNKT TCRs. VDJdb, accessed 1 November 2021, was searched for CMV, EBV and SARS-CoV-2 annotated TCRs, excluding TCRs annotated for multiple antigens. TCRdb reprocessed the public reads (quality trimming at Q25 with fastp, clone calling with MiXCR) and kept in-frame beta chains. Each entry is one CDR3 protein sequence, shown with its most common DNA and genes. The authors' filters were not applied to this entry. Recorded for this sample are about 54,000 distinct CDR3 sequences; about 7.7% of them occurred a single time. Of the sample, 8% to 11% falls within the top ten clones.

This sequence uses TRBV29-1 and TRBJ1-2; matching of 6 bases hints at TRBD1 as the D gene. The material was whole blood, obtained at baseline. The sequence was collected from an adult who was a healthcare worker with PCR-confirmed SARS-CoV-2 infection or an uninfected control (not recorded which). The DNA sequence is given as TGCAGCGTGGACACTCGGGGGCTTAACTATGGCTACACCTTC. Its protein reads: CSVDTRGLNYGYTF. With the rest looked up from the reference TRBV29-1 and TRBJ1-2 genes rather than sequenced, the full variable domain is SAVISQKPSRDICQRGTSLTIQCQVDSQVTMMFWYRQQPGQSLTLIATANQGSEATYESGFVIDKFPISRPNLTFSTLTVSNMSPEDSSIYLCSVDTRGLNYGYTFGSGTRLTVV.